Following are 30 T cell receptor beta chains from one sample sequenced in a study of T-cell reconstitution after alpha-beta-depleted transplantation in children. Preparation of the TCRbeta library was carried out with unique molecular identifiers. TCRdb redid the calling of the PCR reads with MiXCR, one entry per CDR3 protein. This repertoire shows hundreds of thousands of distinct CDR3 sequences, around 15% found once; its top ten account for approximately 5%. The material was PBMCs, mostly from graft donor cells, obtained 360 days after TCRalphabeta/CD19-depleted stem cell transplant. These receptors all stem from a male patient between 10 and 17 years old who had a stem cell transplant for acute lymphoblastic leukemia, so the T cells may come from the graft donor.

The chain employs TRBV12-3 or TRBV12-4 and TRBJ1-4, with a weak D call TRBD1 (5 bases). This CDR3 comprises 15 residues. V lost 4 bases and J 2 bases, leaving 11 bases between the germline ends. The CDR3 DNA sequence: TGTGCCAGCAGTTATCCGGGGACGACTAATGAAAAACTGTTTTTT. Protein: CASSYPGTTNEKLFF.

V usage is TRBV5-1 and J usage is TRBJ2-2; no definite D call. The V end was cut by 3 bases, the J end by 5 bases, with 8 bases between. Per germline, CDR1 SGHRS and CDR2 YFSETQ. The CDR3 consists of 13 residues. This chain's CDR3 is CASSSPVTGELFF. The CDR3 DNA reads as TGCGCCAGCAGCTCCCCGGTTACCGGGGAGCTGTTTTTT.

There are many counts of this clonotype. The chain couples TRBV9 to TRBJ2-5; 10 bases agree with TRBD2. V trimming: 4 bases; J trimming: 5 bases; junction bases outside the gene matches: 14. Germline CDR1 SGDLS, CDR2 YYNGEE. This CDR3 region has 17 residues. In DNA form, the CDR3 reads TGTGCCAGCAGCAGCCGACTAGCGGGCGTCTTTGGGGAGACCCAGTACTTC. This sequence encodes CASSSRLAGVFGETQYF.

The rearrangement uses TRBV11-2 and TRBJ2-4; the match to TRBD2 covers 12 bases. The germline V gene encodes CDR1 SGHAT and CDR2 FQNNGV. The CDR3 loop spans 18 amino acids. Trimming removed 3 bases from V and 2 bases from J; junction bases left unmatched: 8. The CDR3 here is CASSFGLAGWGTKNIQYF. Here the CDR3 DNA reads TGTGCCAGCAGCTTCGGACTAGCGGGGTGGGGAACCAAAAACATTCAGTACTTC.

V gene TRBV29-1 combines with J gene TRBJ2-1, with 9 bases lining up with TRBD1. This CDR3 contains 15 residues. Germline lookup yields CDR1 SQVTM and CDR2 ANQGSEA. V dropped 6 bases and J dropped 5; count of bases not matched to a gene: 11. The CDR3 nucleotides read TGCAGCGTAGCTTTACAGGGGGCTGTGGACAATGAGCAGTTCTTC. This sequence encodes CSVALQGAVDNEQFF.

CDR3 bases: TGTGCCATCAGTGGGGTCAGCTGGTACGAGCAGTACTTC. Protein: CAISGVSWYEQYF. The chain links TRBV10-3 to TRBJ2-7; D call uncertain. The germline V and J ends were trimmed by 4 bases and 4 bases, with 11 bases remaining between them. The CDR3 has 13 amino acids. The germline gives CDR1 ENHRY, CDR2 SYGVKD.

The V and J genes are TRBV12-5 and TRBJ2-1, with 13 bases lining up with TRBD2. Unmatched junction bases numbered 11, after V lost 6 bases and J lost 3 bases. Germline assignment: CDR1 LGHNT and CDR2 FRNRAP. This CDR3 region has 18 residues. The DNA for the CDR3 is TGTGCTAGTGGCGATCCGGGACTAGCGGGAACGGGCTACAATGAGCAGTTCTTC. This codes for CASGDPGLAGTGYNEQFF.

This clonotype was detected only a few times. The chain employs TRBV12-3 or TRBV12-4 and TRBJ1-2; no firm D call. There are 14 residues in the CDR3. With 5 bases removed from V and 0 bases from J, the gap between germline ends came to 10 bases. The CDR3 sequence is CASSKGMANYGYTF. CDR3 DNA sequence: TGTGCCAGCAGTAAGGGTATGGCTAACTATGGCTACACCTTC.

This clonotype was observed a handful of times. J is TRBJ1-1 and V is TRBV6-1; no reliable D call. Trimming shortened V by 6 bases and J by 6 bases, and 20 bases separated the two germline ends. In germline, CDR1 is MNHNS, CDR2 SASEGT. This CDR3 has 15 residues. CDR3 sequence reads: CASRPPGLKRAEAFF. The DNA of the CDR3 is TGTGCCAGCAGGCCCCCGGGGTTAAAGAGGGCTGAAGCTTTCTTT.

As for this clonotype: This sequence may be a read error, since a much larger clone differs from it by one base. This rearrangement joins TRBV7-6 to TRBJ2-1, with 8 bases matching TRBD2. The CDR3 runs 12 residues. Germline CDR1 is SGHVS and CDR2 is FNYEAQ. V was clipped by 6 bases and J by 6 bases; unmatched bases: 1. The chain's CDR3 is CASRGLANEQFF. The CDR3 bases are TGTGCCAGCAGAGGACTAGCCAATGAGCAGTTCTTC. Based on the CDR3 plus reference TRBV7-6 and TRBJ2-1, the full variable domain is GAGVSQSPRYKVTKRGQDVALRCDPISGHVSLYWYRQALGQGPEFLTYFNYEAQQDKSGLPNDRFSAERPEGSISTLTIQRTEQRDSAMYRCASRGLANEQFFGPGTRLTVL.

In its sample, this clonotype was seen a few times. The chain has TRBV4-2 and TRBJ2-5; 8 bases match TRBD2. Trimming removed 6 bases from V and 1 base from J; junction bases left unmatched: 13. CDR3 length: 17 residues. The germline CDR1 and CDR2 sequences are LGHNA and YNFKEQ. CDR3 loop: CASRTSTAGATQETQYF. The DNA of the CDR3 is TGTGCCAGCAGAACGAGCACAGCGGGAGCAACCCAAGAGACCCAGTACTTC.

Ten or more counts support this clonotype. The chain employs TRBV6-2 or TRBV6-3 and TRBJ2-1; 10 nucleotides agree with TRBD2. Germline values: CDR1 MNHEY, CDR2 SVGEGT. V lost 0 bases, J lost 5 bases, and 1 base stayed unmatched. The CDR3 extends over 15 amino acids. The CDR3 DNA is TGTGCCAGCAGTTACTCTGGGACTAGCGACAATGAGCAGTTCTTC. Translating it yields CASSYSGTSDNEQFF.

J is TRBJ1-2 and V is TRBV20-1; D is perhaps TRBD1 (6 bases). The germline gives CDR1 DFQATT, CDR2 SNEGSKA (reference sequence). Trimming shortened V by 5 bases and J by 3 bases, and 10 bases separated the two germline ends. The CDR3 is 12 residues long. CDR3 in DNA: TGCAGTGCTGGGGGGCAGTACTATGGCTACACCTTC. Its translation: CSAGGQYYGYTF.

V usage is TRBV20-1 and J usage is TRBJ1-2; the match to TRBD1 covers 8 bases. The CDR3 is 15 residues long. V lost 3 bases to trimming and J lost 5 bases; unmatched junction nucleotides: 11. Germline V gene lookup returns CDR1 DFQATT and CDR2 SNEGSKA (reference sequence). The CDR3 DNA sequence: TGCAGTGCTAGCCCCGGACAGGGAACCGGGTATGGCTACACCTTC. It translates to CSASPGQGTGYGYTF.

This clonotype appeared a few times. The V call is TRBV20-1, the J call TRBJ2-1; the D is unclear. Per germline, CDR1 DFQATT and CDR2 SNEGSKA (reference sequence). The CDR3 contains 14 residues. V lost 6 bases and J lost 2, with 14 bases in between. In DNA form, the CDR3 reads TGCAGTGCCCACGACTGGTACCCCTACAATGAGCAGTTCTTC. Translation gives CSAHDWYPYNEQFF.

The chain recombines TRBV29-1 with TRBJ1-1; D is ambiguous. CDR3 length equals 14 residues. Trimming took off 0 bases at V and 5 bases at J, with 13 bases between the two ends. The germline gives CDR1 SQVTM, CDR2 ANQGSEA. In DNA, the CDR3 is TGCAGCGTTGAAGATTGGTCGTCGGCTACTGAAGCTTTCTTT. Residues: CSVEDWSSATEAFF.

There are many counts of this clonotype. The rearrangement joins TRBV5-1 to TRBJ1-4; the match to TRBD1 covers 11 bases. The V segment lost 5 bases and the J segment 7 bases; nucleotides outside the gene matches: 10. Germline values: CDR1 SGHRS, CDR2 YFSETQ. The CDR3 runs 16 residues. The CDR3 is CASSSTPGQGGEKLFF. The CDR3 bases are TGCGCCAGCAGTTCAACCCCGGGACAGGGGGGTGAAAAACTGTTTTTT. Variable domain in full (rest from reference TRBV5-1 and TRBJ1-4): KAGVTQTPRYLIKTRGQQVTLSCSPISGHRSVSWYQQTPGQGLQFLFEYFSETQRNKGNFPGRFSGRQFSNSRSEMNVSTLELGDSALYLCASSSTPGQGGEKLFFGSGTQLSVL.

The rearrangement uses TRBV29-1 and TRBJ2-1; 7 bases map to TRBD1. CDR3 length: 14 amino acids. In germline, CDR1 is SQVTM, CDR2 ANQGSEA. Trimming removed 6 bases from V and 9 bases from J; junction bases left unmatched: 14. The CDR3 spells CSVGPQTGVSEQFF. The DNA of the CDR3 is TGCAGCGTGGGGCCCCAAACAGGGGTCAGTGAGCAGTTCTTC.

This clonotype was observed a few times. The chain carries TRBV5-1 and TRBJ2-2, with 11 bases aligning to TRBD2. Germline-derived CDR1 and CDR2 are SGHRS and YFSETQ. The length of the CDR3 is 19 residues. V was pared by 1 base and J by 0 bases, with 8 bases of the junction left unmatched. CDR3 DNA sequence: TGCGCCAGCAGCTTGCCTCCGGGACTAGCGGTTCCGAACACCGGGGAGCTGTTTTTT. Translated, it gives CASSLPPGLAVPNTGELFF. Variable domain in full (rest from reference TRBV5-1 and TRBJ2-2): KAGVTQTPRYLIKTRGQQVTLSCSPISGHRSVSWYQQTPGQGLQFLFEYFSETQRNKGNFPGRFSGRQFSNSRSEMNVSTLELGDSALYLCASSLPPGLAVPNTGELFFGEGSRLTVL.

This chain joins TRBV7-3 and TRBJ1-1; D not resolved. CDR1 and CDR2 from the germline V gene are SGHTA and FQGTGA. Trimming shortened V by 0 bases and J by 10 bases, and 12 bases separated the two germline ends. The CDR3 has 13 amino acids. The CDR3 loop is CASSLTPGSGAFF. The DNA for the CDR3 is TGTGCCAGCAGCTTAACGCCGGGGTCGGGAGCTTTCTTT.

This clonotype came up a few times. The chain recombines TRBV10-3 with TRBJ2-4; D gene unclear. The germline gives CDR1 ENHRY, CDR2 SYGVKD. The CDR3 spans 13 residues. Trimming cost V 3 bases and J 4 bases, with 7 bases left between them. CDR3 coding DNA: TGTGCCATCAGTGATCCGCCAAAAAACATTCAGTACTTC. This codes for CAISDPPKNIQYF.

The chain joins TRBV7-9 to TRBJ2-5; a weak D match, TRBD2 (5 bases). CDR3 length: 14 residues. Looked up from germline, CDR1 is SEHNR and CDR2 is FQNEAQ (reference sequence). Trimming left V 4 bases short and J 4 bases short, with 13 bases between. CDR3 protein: CASSSSGVLETQYF. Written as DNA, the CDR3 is TGTGCCAGCAGCTCCTCCGGGGTCTTAGAGACCCAGTACTTC.

The CDR3 sequence is CASSPETGMTHEQFF. CDR3 sequence (DNA): TGTGCCAGCAGCCCAGAGACAGGGATGACTCATGAGCAGTTCTTC. V gene TRBV7-3 combines with J gene TRBJ2-1, with TRBD1 matching 7 bases. CDR1 is SGHTA and CDR2 is FQGTGA in the germline V gene. The CDR3 has 15 residues. V shed 5 bases and J 8 bases; nucleotides not matched to a gene: 12.

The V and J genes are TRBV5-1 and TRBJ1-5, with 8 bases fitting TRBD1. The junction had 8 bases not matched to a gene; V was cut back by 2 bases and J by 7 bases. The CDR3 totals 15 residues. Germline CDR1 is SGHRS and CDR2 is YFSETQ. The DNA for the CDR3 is TGCGCCAGCAGCTTAACGACAGGGGCGAAGCAGCCCCAGCATTTT. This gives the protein CASSLTTGAKQPQHF.

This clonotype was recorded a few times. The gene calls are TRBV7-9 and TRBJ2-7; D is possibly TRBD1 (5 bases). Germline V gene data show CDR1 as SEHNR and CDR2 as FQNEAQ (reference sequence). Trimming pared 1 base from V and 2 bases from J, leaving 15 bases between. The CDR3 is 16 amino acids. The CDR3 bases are TGTGCCAGCAGCTTAGGCCAACAGGATCCTGCCTACGAGCAGTACTTC. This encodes CASSLGQQDPAYEQYF.

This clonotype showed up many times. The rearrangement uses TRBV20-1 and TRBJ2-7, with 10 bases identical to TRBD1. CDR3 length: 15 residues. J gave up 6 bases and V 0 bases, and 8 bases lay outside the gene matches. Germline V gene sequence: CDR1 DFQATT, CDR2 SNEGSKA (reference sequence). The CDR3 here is CSARDAGTGASEQYF. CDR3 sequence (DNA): TGCAGTGCTAGAGATGCTGGGACAGGGGCAAGCGAGCAGTACTTC.

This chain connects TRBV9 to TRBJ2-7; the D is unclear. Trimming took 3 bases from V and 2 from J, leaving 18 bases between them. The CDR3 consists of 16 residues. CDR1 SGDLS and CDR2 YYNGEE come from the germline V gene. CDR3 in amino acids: CASSASSVGPTYEQYF. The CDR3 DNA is TGTGCCAGCAGCGCCTCCTCGGTAGGGCCTACCTACGAGCAGTACTTC.

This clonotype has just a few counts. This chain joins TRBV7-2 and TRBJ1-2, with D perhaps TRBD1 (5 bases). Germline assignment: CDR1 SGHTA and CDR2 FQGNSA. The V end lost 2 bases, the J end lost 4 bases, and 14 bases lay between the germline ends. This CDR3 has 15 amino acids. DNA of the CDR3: TGTGCCAGCAGCTTACAAGGCAGGGCTGGCTATGGCTACACCTTC. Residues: CASSLQGRAGYGYTF.

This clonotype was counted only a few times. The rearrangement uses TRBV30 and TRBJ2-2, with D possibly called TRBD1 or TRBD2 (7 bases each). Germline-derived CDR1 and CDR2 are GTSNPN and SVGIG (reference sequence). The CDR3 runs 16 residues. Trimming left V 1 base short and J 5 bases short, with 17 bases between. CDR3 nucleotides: TGTGCCTGGAGTGGGGGGAGGGGGCGCCGAACCGGGGAGCTGTTTTTT. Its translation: CAWSGGRGRRTGELFF.

This chain's CDR3 is CASSMDGTGLDEQFF. CDR3 DNA: TGTGCCAGTAGTATGGATGGGACAGGGCTCGATGAGCAGTTCTTC. The chain recombines TRBV19 with TRBJ2-1; TRBD1 matches at 9 bases. The CDR3 loop spans 15 amino acids. With V trimmed by 3 bases and J by 8 bases, 8 bases remained unmatched. Germline CDR1 is LNHDA and CDR2 is SQIVND (reference sequence).